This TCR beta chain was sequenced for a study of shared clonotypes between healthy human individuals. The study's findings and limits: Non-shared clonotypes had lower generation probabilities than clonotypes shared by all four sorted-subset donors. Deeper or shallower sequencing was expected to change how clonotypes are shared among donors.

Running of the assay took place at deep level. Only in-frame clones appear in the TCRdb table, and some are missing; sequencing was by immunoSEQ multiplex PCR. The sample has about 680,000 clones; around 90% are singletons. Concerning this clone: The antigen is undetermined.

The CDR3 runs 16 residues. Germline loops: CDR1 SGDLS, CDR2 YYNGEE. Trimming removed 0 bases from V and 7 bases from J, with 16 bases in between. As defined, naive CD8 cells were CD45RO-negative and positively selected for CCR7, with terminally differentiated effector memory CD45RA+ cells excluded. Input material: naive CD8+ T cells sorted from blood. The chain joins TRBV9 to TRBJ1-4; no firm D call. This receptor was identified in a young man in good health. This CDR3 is CASSVGLSLIGEKLFF. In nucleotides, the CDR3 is TGTGCCAGCAGCGTAGGGCTGTCGCTTATTGGTGAAAAACTGTTTTTT.